A single sample gave rise to the 30 T cell receptor beta chains below, sequenced in a study of cytomegalovirus exposure and HLA in healthy donors. 60 Vbeta and 13 Jbeta primers were used in PCR. Clones were read by immunoSEQ multiplex PCR, and TCRdb kept only the in-frame ones, dropping some. Of about 130,000 clones listed, around three quarters are singletons. The material sequenced was PBMCs. The receptors were gathered from a woman in her fifties or sixties in good health and CMV-seronegative.

J is TRBJ2-5 and V is TRBV30; possibly TRBD1 for D (6 bases). CDR1 is GTSNPN, CDR2 SVGIG, per germline (reference sequence). The CDR3 totals 12 residues. Trimming removed 7 bases at V and 5 bases at J, with 14 bases between. The CDR3 nucleotides read TGTGCCTCCGCCGATGGGGGCGAGACCCAGTACTTC. Amino acid sequence: CASADGGETQYF.

To note about this clone: The junction departs from germline at one end; a sequencing error may be responsible. The chain recombines TRBV5-6 with TRBJ1-2; D is undetermined. Germline CDR1 and CDR2: SGHDT and YYEEEE. CDR3 length equals 12 residues. Here the CDR3 reads CASRRVGYGYPF. DNA of the CDR3: TGTGCCAGCAGACGGGTTGGCTATGGCTACCCCTTC.

The V call is TRBV30, the J call TRBJ1-1, with D possibly being TRBD1 (5 bases). The germline CDR1 and CDR2 sequences are GTSNPN and SVGIG (reference sequence). V gave up 2 bases and J gave up 1 base, with 14 bases separating them. The CDR3 runs 15 residues. CDR3 in amino acids: CAWSRRGEPNTEAFF. The CDR3 DNA sequence: TGTGCCTGGAGTAGACGGGGGGAACCGAACACTGAAGCTTTCTTT.

This clone was seen a few times. The chain couples TRBV28 to TRBJ1-2; TRBD1 aligns across 10 bases. The CDR3 length is 15 residues. Germline V gene sequence: CDR1 MDHEN, CDR2 SYDVKM. Trimming at V came to 6 bases and at J to 5 bases, leaving 9 bases not matched to a gene. The CDR3 region is CASRPGQGVSYGYTF. DNA for the CDR3: TGTGCCAGCAGGCCTGGACAGGGGGTAAGTTATGGCTACACCTTC.

The chain links TRBV7-9 to TRBJ2-3, with D tentatively TRBD1 (5 bases). Per germline, CDR1 SEHNR and CDR2 FQNEAQ (reference sequence). Deletions cut 0 bases from V and 3 bases from J, with 7 bases between. The CDR3 covers 14 residues. The DNA for the CDR3 is TGTGCCAGCAGCTTAGCAGGGGTGACAGATACGCAGTATTTT. This encodes CASSLAGVTDTQYF.

This CDR3 is CASSQSESGYTF. CDR3 sequence (DNA): TGTGCCAGCAGCCAAAGCGAGTCTGGCTACACCTTC. The V and J genes are TRBV5-6 and TRBJ1-2; no firm D call. Trimming cost V 4 bases and J 7 bases, with 11 bases left between them. The CDR3 is 12 amino acids. Germline V gene lookup returns CDR1 SGHDT and CDR2 YYEEEE.

This clone came up once. The V and J genes are TRBV25-1 and TRBJ1-2; TRBD1 agrees at 10 bases. Germline assignment: CDR1 MGHDK and CDR2 SYGVNS. There are 12 residues in the CDR3. Germline trimming cut 8 bases from V and 3 bases from J; bases unmatched to any gene: 0. CDR3 in amino acids: CASGQGDYGYTF. The CDR3 DNA is TGTGCCAGCGGACAGGGGGACTATGGCTACACCTTC.

The J gene is TRBJ2-1, the V gene TRBV5-4, with 7 bases lining up with TRBD2. CDR1 is SGHNT, CDR2 YYREEE, per germline (reference sequence). V lost 1 base to trimming and J lost 4 bases; unmatched junction nucleotides: 5. CDR3 length equals 15 residues. The CDR3 DNA is TGTGCCAGCAGCTTGCTGAGCGGGGCTTACAATGAGCAGTTCTTC. This encodes CASSLLSGAYNEQFF.

The sample holds one count of this clone. V and J are TRBV11-3 and TRBJ2-1; TRBD2 agrees at 11 bases. Germline CDR1 is SGHNT and CDR2 is YENEEA. This CDR3 is 16 amino acids long. V lost 2 bases and J lost 8; bases outside the gene matches: 8. CDR3 protein: CASSLQLAGEGHEQFF. In DNA, the CDR3 is TGTGCCAGCAGCTTACAACTAGCGGGAGAAGGTCATGAGCAGTTCTTC. Supplemented by reference TRBV11-3 and TRBJ2-1, the full variable domain reads EAGVVQSPRYKIIEKKQPVAFWCNPISGHNTLYWYLQNLGQGPELLIRYENEEAVDDSQLPKDRFSAERLKGVDSTLKIQPAELGDSAVYLCASSLQLAGEGHEQFFGPGTRLTVL.

This clone was picked up a small number of times. The rearrangement links TRBV19 to TRBJ2-1; 7 bases fit TRBD2. The CDR3 spans 15 residues. The germline V gene encodes CDR1 LNHDA and CDR2 SQIVND (reference sequence). J lost 10 bases, V lost 3 bases, and 12 bases had no gene match. This CDR3 reads CASSIAVGGREEQFF. The DNA of the CDR3 is TGTGCCAGTAGTATTGCGGTTGGCGGGAGAGAGGAGCAGTTCTTC.

The chain combines TRBV6-4 with TRBJ1-5; 7 nucleotides match TRBD1. J was trimmed by 6 bases and V by 6 bases; bases with no gene match: 14. CDR3 length: 16 amino acids. From germline, CDR1 is MRHNA and CDR2 SNTAGT. As DNA, the CDR3 is TGTGCCAGCAGCGAACTACAGGGGCTGGGAGGTCAGCCCCAGCATTTT. Protein product: CASSELQGLGGQPQHF.

The chain has TRBV19 and TRBJ1-1; TRBD1 matches at 8 bases. Unmatched junction bases numbered 8, after V lost 3 bases and J lost 5 bases. Germline V gives CDR1 LNHDA, CDR2 SQIVND (reference sequence). CDR3 size: 15 residues. The DNA for the CDR3 is TGTGCCAGTAGTATGACAGCAGGGGGCATGACTGAAGCTTTCTTT. It specifies CASSMTAGGMTEAFF. The complete variable domain, with remaining parts taken from reference TRBV19 and TRBJ1-1, reads DGGITQSPKYLFRKEGQNVTLSCEQNLNHDAMYWYRQDPGQGLRLIYYSQIVNDFQKGDIAEGYSVSREKKESFPLTVTSAQKNPTAFYLCASSMTAGGMTEAFFGQGTRLTVV.

This clone has only a few counts. The J gene is TRBJ1-5, the V gene TRBV28; D is possibly TRBD1 (6 bases). This CDR3 has 14 residues. CDR1 is MDHEN, CDR2 SYDVKM, per germline. Between the trimmed V and J ends, which lost 8 bases and 4 bases, there was a span of 15 bases. CDR3 protein: CASARQALNQPQHF. CDR3 DNA: TGTGCCAGCGCCCGACAGGCTTTAAATCAGCCCCAGCATTTT.

The chain uses TRBV30 and TRBJ1-1; 9 bases are shared with TRBD1. Trimming removed 2 bases from V and 6 bases from J; junction bases left unmatched: 7. Germline CDR1 is GTSNPN and CDR2 is SVGIG (reference sequence). The CDR3 runs to 14 residues. The CDR3 region is CAWSTGQGPPEAFF. CDR3 coding DNA: TGTGCCTGGAGTACTGGACAGGGGCCTCCTGAAGCTTTCTTT.

The chain recombines TRBV14 with TRBJ2-7, with 10 positions matching TRBD1. The CDR3 is 11 amino acids. Germline trimming cut 8 bases from V and 7 bases from J; bases unmatched to any gene: 2. Germline values: CDR1 SGHDN, CDR2 FVKESK. The CDR3, as DNA: TGTGCCAGCGGACAGGGGGGGGAGCAGTACTTC. The encoded protein is CASGQGGEQYF.

This chain links TRBV19 with TRBJ1-1, with 8 bases fitting TRBD1. V was clipped by 5 bases and J by 4 bases; unmatched bases: 6. The CDR3 covers 14 residues. Germline CDR1 LNHDA, CDR2 SQIVND (reference sequence). The CDR3 region is CASSVDRGVTEAFF. The CDR3 coding sequence is TGTGCCAGTAGTGTCGACAGGGGAGTCACTGAAGCTTTCTTT.

The genes are TRBV25-1 and TRBJ2-7; 9 bases map to TRBD1. The CDR3 has 15 residues. J was trimmed by 4 bases and V by 6 bases; bases with no gene match: 10. Per germline, CDR1 MGHDK and CDR2 SYGVNS. CDR3 sequence: CASRTSGTGPYEQYF. The DNA for the CDR3 is TGTGCCAGCAGAACTTCCGGGACAGGGCCGTACGAGCAGTACTTC.

In DNA, the CDR3 is TGTGCCAGCAGCCAAAGGGCGGGCGGAACCGGGAACAATGAGCAGTTCTTC. This translates into CASSQRAGGTGNNEQFF. The chain carries TRBV14 and TRBJ2-1; D may be TRBD2 (5 bases). Germline CDR1 reads SGHDN; CDR2 reads FVKESK. V was trimmed by 2 bases and J by 5 bases, leaving 19 bases between them. The CDR3 has 17 residues.

The CDR3 reads CASSVPRDRVRNTIYF. The CDR3 DNA follows: TGTGCCAGCAGTGTGCCCCGGGACAGGGTTAGAAACACCATATATTTT. The V call is TRBV28, the J call TRBJ1-3; 9 nucleotides line up with TRBD1. Germline-derived CDR1 and CDR2 are MDHEN and SYDVKM. This CDR3 comprises 16 residues. With 5 bases clipped from V and 5 bases from J, the junction kept 10 bases outside the gene matches.

The rearrangement links TRBV30 to TRBJ2-4, with TRBD1 matching 8 bases. Trimming removed 5 bases from V and 3 bases from J; junction bases left unmatched: 15. The germline V gene encodes CDR1 GTSNPN and CDR2 SVGIG (reference sequence). The CDR3 spans 17 residues. DNA of the CDR3: TGTGCCTGGGGGGGACAGGTGGGATTAGGCGGCAAAAACATTCAGTACTTC. Residues: CAWGGQVGLGGKNIQYF.

V gene TRBV2 combines with J gene TRBJ2-7, with D tentatively TRBD2 (6 bases). The CDR3 extends over 16 amino acids. Per the germline V gene, CDR1 is SNHLY and CDR2 is FYNNEI. The ends were cut back, 1 base at V and 6 bases at J, with 19 bases in the middle. The CDR3, as DNA: TGTGCCAGCAGTGAAGTTCCGCAAAATTCCGGGGGCGAGCAGTACTTC. It encodes CASSEVPQNSGGEQYF. The complete variable domain, with remaining parts taken from reference TRBV2 and TRBJ2-7, reads EPEVTQTPSHQVTQMGQEVILRCVPISNHLYFYWYRQILGQKVEFLVSFYNNEISEKSEIFDDQFSVERPDGSNFTLKIRSTKLEDSAMYFCASSEVPQNSGGEQYFGPGTRLTVT.

V gene TRBV30 combines with J gene TRBJ2-2, with a weak D call TRBD1 (5 bases). The CDR3 consists of 14 residues. Germline V lookup: CDR1 GTSNPN, CDR2 SVGIG (reference sequence). The V end was cut by 0 bases, the J end by 7 bases, with 12 bases between. The CDR3 loop reads CAWSVRQPDGELFF. The CDR3 region has the DNA TGTGCCTGGAGTGTACGACAGCCGGACGGGGAGCTGTTTTTT.

The table lists this clone with a few counts. The chain links TRBV5-6 to TRBJ2-2; TRBD1 aligns across 9 bases. The CDR3 length is 17 residues. Germline CDR1 and CDR2: SGHDT and YYEEEE. The V gene end was trimmed by 0 bases and the J gene end by 7 bases; junction bases not matched to a gene: 10. The CDR3 nucleotides are TGTGCCAGCAGCTTGGGGGGCCCCACAGGGGGCAGCGGGGAGCTGTTTTTT. Its protein product is CASSLGGPTGGSGELFF.

The rearrangement links TRBV6-5 to TRBJ1-2; D ambiguous. This CDR3 comprises 13 residues. Trimming removed 2 bases at V and 4 bases at J, with 8 bases between. The germline CDR1 and CDR2 sequences are MNHEY and SVGAGI. CDR3 residues: CASSYGRGYGYTF. In DNA, the CDR3 is TGTGCCAGCAGTTACGGTCGGGGCTATGGCTACACCTTC.

This chain uses TRBV29-1 with TRBJ1-4; 7 nucleotides align to TRBD1. The V and J ends lost 7 bases and 7 bases, in that order; junction bases with no gene match: 12. CDR1 is SQVTM, CDR2 ANQGSEA, per germline. The CDR3 is made up of 14 amino acids. CDR3 DNA sequence: TGCAGCGCTGCCTGGGGGACAGAAGCTGAAAAACTGTTTTTT. This encodes CSAAWGTEAEKLFF.

This clone was detected once. The rearrangement links TRBV29-1 to TRBJ2-2; 13 bases fit TRBD2. The V and J ends lost 4 bases and 1 base, in that order; junction bases with no gene match: 3. Looked up from germline, CDR1 is SQVTM and CDR2 is ANQGSEA. The CDR3 length is 16 residues. CDR3 in amino acids: CSVVGTSGMNTGELFF. CDR3 DNA sequence: TGCAGCGTTGTAGGGACTAGCGGGATGAACACCGGGGAGCTGTTTTTT.

The gene calls are TRBV28 and TRBJ2-1; D may be TRBD2 (7 bases). The germline V gene has CDR1 MDHEN and CDR2 SYDVKM. Trimming removed 10 bases at V and 10 bases at J, with 20 bases between. CDR3 length: 13 residues. DNA for the CDR3: TGTGCCATCTCGGGGGGCAGTCTACGGGAGCAGTTCTTC. This codes for CAISGGSLREQFF.

This clone was seen a handful of times. The rearrangement uses TRBV6-5 and TRBJ2-7; 11 bases match TRBD2. Germline V gene data show CDR1 as MNHEY and CDR2 as SVGAGI. V shed 2 bases, J shed 1 base, and the junction held 4 bases outside the gene matches. The length of the CDR3 is 16 residues. This CDR3 reads CASSYLGTSGSYEQYF. Here the CDR3 DNA reads TGTGCCAGCAGTTACCTCGGGACTAGCGGATCCTACGAGCAGTACTTC.

The chain is built from TRBV11-3 and TRBJ2-5; 7 bases line up with TRBD1. J lost 4 bases, V lost 8 bases, and 13 bases had no gene match. In germline, CDR1 is SGHNT, CDR2 YENEEA. The CDR3 runs to 15 residues. In DNA form, the CDR3 reads TGTGCCAGCTCCAACAGGGGTTTTACGGGAGAGACCCAGTACTTC. Amino acids: CASSNRGFTGETQYF.

J is TRBJ1-1 and V is TRBV5-1, with D possibly being TRBD1 (5 bases). This CDR3 has 15 residues. Germline CDR1 reads SGHRS; CDR2 reads YFSETQ. V lost 3 bases, J lost 3 bases, and 15 bases lay in between. The CDR3 spells CASSWGELFYTEAFF. CDR3 DNA sequence: TGCGCCAGCAGCTGGGGGGAACTGTTCTACACTGAAGCTTTCTTT.